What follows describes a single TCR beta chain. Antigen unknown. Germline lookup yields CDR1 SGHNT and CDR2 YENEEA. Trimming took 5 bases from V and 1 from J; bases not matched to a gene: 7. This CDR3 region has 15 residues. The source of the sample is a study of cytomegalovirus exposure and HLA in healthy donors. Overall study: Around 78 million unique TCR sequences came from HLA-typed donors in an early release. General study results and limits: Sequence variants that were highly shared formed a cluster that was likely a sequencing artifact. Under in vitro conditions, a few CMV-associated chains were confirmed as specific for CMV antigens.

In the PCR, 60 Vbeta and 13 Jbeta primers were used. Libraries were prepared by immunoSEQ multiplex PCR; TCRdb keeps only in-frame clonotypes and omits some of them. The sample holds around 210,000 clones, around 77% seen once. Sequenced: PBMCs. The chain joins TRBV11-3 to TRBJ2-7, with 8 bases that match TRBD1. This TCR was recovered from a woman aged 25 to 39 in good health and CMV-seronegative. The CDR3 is CASSLGTGFSYEQYF. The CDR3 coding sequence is TGTGCCAGCAGCCTCGGGACAGGTTTTTCCTACGAGCAGTACTTC. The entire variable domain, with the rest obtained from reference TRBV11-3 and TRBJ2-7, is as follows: EAGVVQSPRYKIIEKKQPVAFWCNPISGHNTLYWYLQNLGQGPELLIRYENEEAVDDSQLPKDRFSAERLKGVDSTLKIQPAELGDSAVYLCASSLGTGFSYEQYFGPGTRLTVT.